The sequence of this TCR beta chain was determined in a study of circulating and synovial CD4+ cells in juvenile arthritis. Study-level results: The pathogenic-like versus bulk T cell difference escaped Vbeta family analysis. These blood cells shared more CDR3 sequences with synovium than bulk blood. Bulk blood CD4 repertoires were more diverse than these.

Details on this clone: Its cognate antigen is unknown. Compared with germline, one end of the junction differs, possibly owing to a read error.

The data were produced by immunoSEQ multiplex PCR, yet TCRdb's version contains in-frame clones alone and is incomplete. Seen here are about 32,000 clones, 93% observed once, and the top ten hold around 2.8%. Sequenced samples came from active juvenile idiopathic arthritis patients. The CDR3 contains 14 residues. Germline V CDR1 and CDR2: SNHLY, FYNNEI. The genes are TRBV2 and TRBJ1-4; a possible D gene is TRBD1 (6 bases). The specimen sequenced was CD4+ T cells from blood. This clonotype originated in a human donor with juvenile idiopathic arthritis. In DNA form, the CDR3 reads TGTGCCAGCGGTGACAGGACAACTAATGAAAAACTGTTTTTT. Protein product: CASGDRTTNEKLFF.